Presented here are 32 T cell receptor beta chains from one specimen sequenced in a study of blood T cell repertoires in COVID-19. Profiled with immunoSEQ multiplex PCR; TCRdb holds only in-frame clones, not every one. This repertoire shows fewer than 90,000 clones, around 90% found once; its top ten account for 1.1% to 1.5%. The sample consisted of peripheral blood. The receptors were sampled from a human donor in a cohort sampled during active COVID-19.

The chain couples TRBV9 to TRBJ2-5; TRBD2 is a possible D gene (5 bases). Germline V gene data show CDR1 as SGDLS and CDR2 as YYNGEE. V dropped 0 bases and J dropped 2 bases, with 5 bases sitting between them. The CDR3 is 13 residues long. CDR3 protein: CASSVGLQETQYF. CDR3 nucleotide sequence: TGTGCCAGCAGCGTAGGACTACAAGAGACCCAGTACTTC.

This clone was detected only once. J is TRBJ2-5 and V is TRBV20-1; TRBD1 agrees at 11 bases. The germline V gene encodes CDR1 DFQATT and CDR2 SNEGSKA (reference sequence). This CDR3 spans 15 amino acids. The J segment lost 5 bases and the V segment lost 3 bases, leaving 8 bases of the junction unmatched. Here the CDR3 DNA reads TGCAGTGCTAGTGGAGGACAGGGGGCTCTGGAGACCCAGTACTTC. Translating gives CSASGGQGALETQYF.

The CDR3 region is CASRKLMTGELFF. DNA for the CDR3: TGTGCCAGCAGAAAGCTGATGACCGGGGAGCTGTTTTTT. The chain is built from TRBV27 and TRBJ2-2; the D is unclear. CDR1 and CDR2 (germline): MNHEY, SMNVEV (reference sequence). Trimming stripped 6 bases from V and 5 bases from J, with 10 bases between. This CDR3 spans 13 amino acids.

The chain uses TRBV20-1 and TRBJ2-5; perhaps TRBD2 as D (6 bases). The CDR3 runs 13 residues. The germline V gene has CDR1 DFQATT and CDR2 SNEGSKA (reference sequence). Trimming removed 3 bases from V and 5 bases from J, with 13 bases in between. The CDR3 bases are TGCAGTGCTAGTGGCGGGAAGGCGGAGACCCAGTACTTC. As protein: CSASGGKAETQYF.

The rearrangement links TRBV11-1 to TRBJ2-3; D gene uncertain. Germline lookup yields CDR1 SGHAT and CDR2 FQDESV (reference sequence). V gave up 6 bases and J gave up 4 bases, with 8 bases separating them. The CDR3 runs 12 residues. CDR3 residues: CASSRGADTQYF. The CDR3 DNA reads as TGTGCCAGCAGTCGCGGAGCAGATACGCAGTATTTT. The full variable domain, rest sourced from reference TRBV11-1 and TRBJ2-3, is EAEVAQSPRYKITEKSQAVAFWCDPISGHATLYWYRQILGQGPELLVQFQDESVVDDSQLPKDRFSAERLKGVDSTLKIQPAELGDSAMYLCASSRGADTQYFGPGTRLTVL.

The V gene is TRBV19, the J gene TRBJ2-7, with 13 bases fitting TRBD2. Germline CDR1 reads LNHDA; CDR2 reads SQIVND (reference sequence). V lost 6 bases to trimming and J lost 3 bases; unmatched junction nucleotides: 8. The CDR3 extends over 16 amino acids. CDR3 sequence reads: CASSLKGLAGIYEQYF. The CDR3 nucleotides read TGTGCCAGTAGCTTAAAGGGACTAGCGGGGATCTACGAGCAGTACTTC.

The chain couples TRBV6-5 to TRBJ2-1; D is possibly TRBD2 (5 bases). The germline V gene has CDR1 MNHEY and CDR2 SVGAGI. The CDR3 contains 14 residues. V lost 6 bases, J lost 7 bases, and 16 bases lay in between. The CDR3 reads CASRHSERANEQFF. The CDR3 DNA sequence: TGTGCCAGCAGGCATAGCGAGAGGGCGAATGAGCAGTTCTTC.

Here the CDR3 reads CASSLRQGAEQYV. DNA for the CDR3: TGTGCCAGCAGCCTCAGACAGGGAGCCGAGCAGTACGTC. The rearrangement uses TRBV7-8 and TRBJ2-7; the match to TRBD1 covers 7 bases. Unmatched junction bases numbered 7, after V lost 5 bases and J lost 6 bases. CDR1 SGHVS and CDR2 FQNEAQ come from the germline V gene. CDR3 size: 13 residues.

The chain couples TRBV2 to TRBJ2-7, with 7 bases that match TRBD1. Germline CDR1 and CDR2: SNHLY and FYNNEI. The CDR3 is made up of 15 amino acids. Trimming removed 1 base from V and 4 bases from J; junction bases left unmatched: 7. For the CDR3, the DNA is TGTGCCAGCAGTGAAGAGGCAGGGGGAGTTTACGAGCAGTACGTC. Its translation: CASSEEAGGVYEQYV.

This sequence joins TRBV3-1 (or the pseudogene TRBV3-2) and TRBJ1-5, with D perhaps matching TRBD1 (6 bases). Trimming removed 4 bases from V and 0 bases from J, with 13 bases in between. The germline V gene has CDR1 LGHDT and CDR2 YNNKEL (reference sequence). This CDR3 is 16 amino acids long. The chain's CDR3 is CASSPGTPYSNQPQHF. CDR3 DNA sequence: TGTGCCAGCAGCCCAGGGACACCTTATAGCAATCAGCCCCAGCATTTT.

This clone was seen only once. This chain uses TRBV28 with TRBJ2-4, with D possibly TRBD2 on 7 matching bases. The CDR3 consists of 16 residues. The ends were cut back, 7 bases at V and 2 bases at J, with 18 bases in the middle. From germline, CDR1 is MDHEN and CDR2 SYDVKM. CDR3 bases: TGTGCCAGCACCCTTAGGGGGGGGCCCTCCAAAAACATTCAGTACTTC. As protein: CASTLRGGPSKNIQYF.

Only one count was recorded for this clone. This chain uses TRBV7-2 with TRBJ2-2; TRBD1 is a possible D gene (6 bases). CDR3 length equals 18 residues. Germline V gene lookup returns CDR1 SGHTA and CDR2 FQGNSA. V gave up 2 bases and J gave up 0 bases, with 16 bases separating them. The CDR3 loop reads CASSLYAPDRANTGELFF. CDR3 sequence (DNA): TGTGCCAGCAGCTTATATGCCCCGGACAGAGCGAACACCGGGGAGCTGTTTTTT.

The genes are TRBV11-2 and TRBJ2-5; D gene unclear. Germline V lookup: CDR1 SGHAT, CDR2 FQNNGV. V lost 1 base and J lost 4, with 13 bases in between. CDR3 size: 15 residues. The CDR3 is CASSLGVQARETQYF. In DNA, the CDR3 is TGTGCCAGCAGCTTAGGGGTCCAGGCAAGAGAGACCCAGTACTTC. Complete variable domain (other parts from reference TRBV11-2 and TRBJ2-5): EAGVAQSPRYKIIEKRQSVAFWCNPISGHATLYWYQQILGQGPKLLIQFQNNGVVDDSQLPKDRFSAERLKGVDSTLKIQPAKLEDSAVYLCASSLGVQARETQYFGPGTRLLVL.

This clone was picked up a small number of times. This chain connects TRBV7-9 to TRBJ2-1; 11 bases map to TRBD2. CDR3 size: 15 residues. Germline loops: CDR1 SEHNR, CDR2 FQNEAQ (reference sequence). The ends lost 5 bases at V and 9 bases at J; junction bases unmatched: 9. The CDR3 nucleotides are TGTGCCAGCAGCCAAACTAGCGGGAGTTTCGGTGAGCAGTTCTTC. Its translation is CASSQTSGSFGEQFF.

This rearrangement joins TRBV19 to TRBJ1-5; 9 positions match TRBD1. This CDR3 is 14 amino acids long. Germline V gene data show CDR1 as LNHDA and CDR2 as SQIVND (reference sequence). V lost 3 bases, J lost 5 bases, and 2 bases stayed unmatched. The CDR3 DNA sequence: TGTGCCAGTAGTATTACAGGGGGCGATCAGCCCCAGCATTTT. Translation gives CASSITGGDQPQHF.

The chain is built from TRBV5-1 and TRBJ2-1; 9 bases agree with TRBD1. Germline values: CDR1 SGHRS, CDR2 YFSETQ. The CDR3 has 17 amino acids. The trim removed 4 bases at V and 6 bases at J, leaving 14 bases unmatched. Written as DNA, the CDR3 is TGCGCCAGCAGCAAGTACGGACAGGGGATCGTAGGCAATGAGCAGTTCTTC. It is translated as CASSKYGQGIVGNEQFF.

This clone came up a few times. The gene calls are TRBV7-6 and TRBJ2-7; D ambiguous. The V and J ends lost 4 bases and 0 bases respectively, with 10 bases between them. This CDR3 comprises 14 residues. CDR1 SGHVS and CDR2 FNYEAQ come from the germline V gene. The DNA for the CDR3 is TGTGCCAGCAGCTCCGGTTCAAGCTCCTACGAGCAGTACTTC. Translating gives CASSSGSSSYEQYF.

The gene calls are TRBV12-3 or TRBV12-4 and TRBJ2-7, with TRBD1 as a possible D gene (6 bases). The CDR3 has 13 amino acids. Trimming left V 6 bases short and J 2 bases short, with 11 bases between. CDR3 DNA sequence: TGTGCCAGCAGGATGACAGGAACCTACGAGCAGTACTTC. It specifies CASRMTGTYEQYF.

The count of this clone is one. The V gene is TRBV5-1, the J gene TRBJ2-1; 8 bases agree with TRBD1. J lost 9 bases, V lost 2 bases, and 4 bases had no gene match. Looked up from germline, CDR1 is SGHRS and CDR2 is YFSETQ. The CDR3 length is 13 residues. Here the CDR3 reads CASSLGQGSEQFF. The CDR3 nucleotides read TGCGCCAGCAGCTTAGGACAGGGCTCTGAGCAGTTCTTC.

The chain combines TRBV5-1 with TRBJ2-1; the match to TRBD2 covers 13 bases. CDR3 length: 15 residues. J was trimmed by 9 bases and V by 3 bases; bases with no gene match: 6. Germline CDR1 is SGHRS and CDR2 is YFSETQ. The CDR3 protein is CASSSGLAGDGEQFF. CDR3 DNA sequence: TGCGCCAGCAGCTCCGGACTAGCGGGAGATGGTGAGCAGTTCTTC.

The V and J genes are TRBV9 and TRBJ2-3, with 13 positions matching TRBD2. Germline V gene lookup returns CDR1 SGDLS and CDR2 YYNGEE. V lost 2 bases and J lost 6; bases outside the gene matches: 6. The CDR3 runs 16 residues. Here the CDR3 DNA reads TGTGCCAGCAGCGTGACTAGCGGGAGGTGGGAGGATACGCAGTATTTT. This codes for CASSVTSGRWEDTQYF.

V usage is TRBV29-1 and J usage is TRBJ2-1; D is uncertain. V lost 0 bases, J lost 10 bases, and 16 bases lay in between. This CDR3 is built from 14 residues. Looked up from germline, CDR1 is SQVTM and CDR2 is ANQGSEA. CDR3 sequence (DNA): TGCAGCGTTGAAGATCCGTCTCCTTCCGAGGAGCAGTTCTTC. Protein sequence: CSVEDPSPSEEQFF.

The genes are TRBV6-5 and TRBJ2-3, with a possible D match to TRBD1 (6 bases). This CDR3 region has 13 residues. Germline V gives CDR1 MNHEY, CDR2 SVGAGI. Trimming removed 6 bases at V and 1 base at J, with 8 bases between. As DNA, the CDR3 is TGTGCCAGCAGGAGACAGGGCACAGATACGCAGTATTTT. Amino acids: CASRRQGTDTQYF.

The V and J genes are TRBV29-1 and TRBJ1-1, with 9 bases aligning to TRBD1. Germline lookup yields CDR1 SQVTM and CDR2 ANQGSEA. With V trimmed by 6 bases and J by 6 bases, 8 bases remained unmatched. CDR3 size: 13 residues. CDR3 nucleotide sequence: TGCAGCGTCCGCCGGGACAGGGTTGCTGAAGCTTTCTTT. The encoded protein is CSVRRDRVAEAFF.

This clone showed up just a few times. Other DNA sequences within the sample encode an identical CDR3. The rearrangement joins TRBV19 to TRBJ1-2; no reliable D call. The CDR3 is made up of 11 amino acids. With 5 bases removed from V and 2 bases from J, the gap between germline ends came to 3 bases. Germline CDR1 reads LNHDA; CDR2 reads SQIVND (reference sequence). DNA for the CDR3: TGTGCCAGTAGTCTGAACTATGGCTACACCTTC. Translated, it gives CASSLNYGYTF.

This clone was counted only a few times. The CDR3 DNA reads as TGTGCCAGTAGTATAGATGGGGCTAGCGGGTACAATGAGCAGTTCTTC. This encodes CASSIDGASGYNEQFF. This sequence joins TRBV19 and TRBJ2-1; TRBD2 aligns across 8 bases. V trimming: 0 bases; J trimming: 4 bases; junction bases outside the gene matches: 5. This CDR3 has 16 residues. In germline, CDR1 is LNHDA, CDR2 SQIVND (reference sequence).

The chain couples TRBV5-4 to TRBJ2-3; 12 bases are a match to TRBD2. CDR1 SGHNT and CDR2 YYREEE come from the germline V gene (reference sequence). The CDR3 is 16 residues long. V gave up 4 bases and J gave up 4 bases; unmatched junction bases: 7. The CDR3 is CASSRTLAGGPDTQYF. Here the CDR3 DNA reads TGTGCCAGCAGCCGGACACTAGCGGGAGGCCCAGATACGCAGTATTTT.

The J gene is TRBJ2-6, the V gene TRBV5-1; possible D gene TRBD2, 6 bases. The CDR3 totals 14 residues. Trimming left V 5 bases short and J 0 bases short, with 6 bases between. Germline loops: CDR1 SGHRS, CDR2 YFSETQ. The CDR3, as DNA: TGCGCCAGCAGGGGAGGCTCTGGGGCCAACGTCCTGACTTTC. Translation gives CASRGGSGANVLTF.

In nucleotides, the CDR3 is TGTGCCAGCAGCCCGATGGACAGTAACTACGAGCAGTACTTC. Protein product: CASSPMDSNYEQYF. The V gene is TRBV13, the J gene TRBJ2-7, with D maybe TRBD1 (6 bases). This CDR3 region has 14 residues. Germline assignment: CDR1 PRHDT and CDR2 FYEKMQ (reference sequence). V was trimmed by 5 bases and J by 3 bases, leaving 14 bases between them.

This clone was detected only once. The rearrangement links TRBV2 to TRBJ2-7; 9 bases match TRBD2. V shed 6 bases and J 2 bases; nucleotides not matched to a gene: 14. Germline CDR1 SNHLY, CDR2 FYNNEI. The CDR3 runs 17 residues. The CDR3 reads CASSAYSLAGSPYEQYF. CDR3 nucleotide sequence: TGTGCCAGCAGCGCCTATTCACTAGCGGGCTCTCCCTACGAGCAGTACTTC.

This chain joins TRBV30 and TRBJ1-2, with D maybe TRBD1 (6 bases). The V end lost 5 bases, the J end lost 1 base, and 14 bases lay between the germline ends. This CDR3 comprises 14 residues. In germline, CDR1 is GTSNPN, CDR2 SVGIG (reference sequence). The CDR3 is CAWRPRDNNYGYTF. DNA of the CDR3: TGTGCCTGGCGCCCCCGGGACAATAACTATGGCTACACCTTC.

The chain has TRBV19 and TRBJ2-6; D gene uncertain. V was cut by 8 bases and J by 0 bases, with 8 bases left in between. The germline CDR1 and CDR2 sequences are LNHDA and SQIVND (reference sequence). The CDR3 is 14 residues long. In DNA, the CDR3 is TGTGCCAGTTCAGGCACCTCTGGGGCCAACGTCCTGACTTTC. Translating it yields CASSGTSGANVLTF. Together with reference TRBV19 and TRBJ2-6, the CDR3 gives the full variable domain: DGGITQSPKYLFRKEGQNVTLSCEQNLNHDAMYWYRQDPGQGLRLIYYSQIVNDFQKGDIAEGYSVSREKKESFPLTVTSAQKNPTAFYLCASSGTSGANVLTFGAGSRLTVL.